This T cell receptor (beta chain) appears in the sequencing data of a study of cytomegalovirus exposure and HLA in healthy donors. PCR employed 60 Vbeta and 13 Jbeta primers. Per the original data handling: In a later analysis, about 9.9 million of about 80 million unique beta chains occurred in at least two donors. Sequencing used immunoSEQ multiplex PCR; TCRdb keeps in-frame clones, though not all of them. The V and J calls and clone size were taken over from that table, and D and trimming were inferred from the DNA. Of more than 95,000 clones in the sample, 70% to 80% are singletons; the top ten hold 3.4%. Broader study findings: Roughly uniform depth of sequencing across donors was assumed in presence/absence analyses. The authors considered a cluster of highly shared sequence variants likely to be a sequencing artifact.

This clone was observed a handful of times. Its antigen is undetermined. This CDR3 spans 15 amino acids. The V end lost 2 bases, the J end lost 3 bases, and 11 bases lay between the germline ends. Germline CDR1 is SGDLS and CDR2 is YYNGEE. The sequence was obtained from a man younger than 40 in good health and CMV-seronegative. The sequencing sample was made of PBMCs. The V and J genes are TRBV9 and TRBJ2-2; D gene ambiguous. DNA for the CDR3: TGTGCCAGCAGCGTGCTGGGTCGGGACACCGGGGAGCTGTTTTTT. The encoded protein is CASSVLGRDTGELFF.